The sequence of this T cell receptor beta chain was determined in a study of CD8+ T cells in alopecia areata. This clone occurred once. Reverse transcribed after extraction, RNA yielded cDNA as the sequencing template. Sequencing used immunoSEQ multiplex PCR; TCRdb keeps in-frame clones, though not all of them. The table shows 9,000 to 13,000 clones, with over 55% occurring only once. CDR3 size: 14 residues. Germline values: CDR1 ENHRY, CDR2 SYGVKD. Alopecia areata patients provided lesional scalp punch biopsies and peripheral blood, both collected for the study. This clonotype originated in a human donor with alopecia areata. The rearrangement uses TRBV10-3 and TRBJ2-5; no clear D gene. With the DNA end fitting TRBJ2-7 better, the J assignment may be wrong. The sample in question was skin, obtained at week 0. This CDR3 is CAIRVQAGTYEQYF. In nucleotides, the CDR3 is TGTGCCATCCGGGTCCAGGCCGGAACCTACGAGCAGTACTTC.